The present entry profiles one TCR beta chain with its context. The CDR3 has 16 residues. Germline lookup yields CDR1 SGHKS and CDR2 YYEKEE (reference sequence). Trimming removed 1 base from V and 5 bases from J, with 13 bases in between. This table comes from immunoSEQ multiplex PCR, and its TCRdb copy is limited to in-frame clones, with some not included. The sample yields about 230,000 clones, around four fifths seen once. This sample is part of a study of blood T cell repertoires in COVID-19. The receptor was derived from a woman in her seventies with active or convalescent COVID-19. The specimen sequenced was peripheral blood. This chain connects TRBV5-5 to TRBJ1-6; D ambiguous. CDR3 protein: CASSLTTMRDNSPLHF. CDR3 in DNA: TGTGCCAGCAGCTTGACGACCATGAGGGATAATTCACCCCTCCACTTT.